This T cell receptor (beta chain) is from a study of post-analysis software for immune sequencing data. About the study: There were relapsing-remitting, secondary progressive and progressive-relapsing multiple sclerosis among the disease courses included. Study-level findings and limits: TRBV5-6, TRBV5-1 and TRBV20-1 were among a few TRBV segments more frequent in patients than controls. Samples prepared in the same batch strongly co-clustered by F measure. Significantly decreased normalized Chao1 diversity was recorded for multiple sclerosis patients relative to controls.

Between the trimmed V and J ends, which lost 3 bases and 6 bases, there was a span of 11 bases. The CDR3 extends over 13 amino acids. Germline CDR1 is LNHNV and CDR2 is YYDKDF (reference sequence). To note about this clonotype: Its matching antigen is unknown. A read error is possible here, since a much larger clone lies one base away.

TCR beta cDNA libraries had unique molecular identifiers. The source material, roughly 0.85 to 10 million T cells, gave rise to roughly 500,000 cDNA molecules. TCRdb analysed the PCR reads with MiXCR anew, one entry per CDR3 protein. The sample has under 200,000 distinct CDR3 sequences; around 29% are singletons. Sequenced input: blood. The source is a girl under 18 with multiple sclerosis. The rearrangement joins TRBV15 to TRBJ1-2; the D is unclear. The CDR3 region is CATSREKTHGYTF. For the CDR3, the DNA is TGTGCCACCAGCAGGGAGAAAACCCATGGCTACACCTTC.